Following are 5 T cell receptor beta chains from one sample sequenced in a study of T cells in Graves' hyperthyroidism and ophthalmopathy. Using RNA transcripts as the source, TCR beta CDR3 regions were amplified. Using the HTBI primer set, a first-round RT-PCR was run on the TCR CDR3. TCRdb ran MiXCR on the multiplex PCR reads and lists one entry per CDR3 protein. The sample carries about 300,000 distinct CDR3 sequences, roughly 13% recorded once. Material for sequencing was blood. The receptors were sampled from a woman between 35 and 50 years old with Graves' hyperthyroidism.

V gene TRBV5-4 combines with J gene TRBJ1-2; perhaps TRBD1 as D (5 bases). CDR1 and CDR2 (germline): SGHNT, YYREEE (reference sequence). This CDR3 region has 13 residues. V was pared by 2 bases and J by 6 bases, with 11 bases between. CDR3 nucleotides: TGTGCCAGCAGCTTAAAGGGGTACGATGGCTACACCTTC. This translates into CASSLKGYDGYTF. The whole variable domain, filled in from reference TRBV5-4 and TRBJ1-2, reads ETGVTQSPTHLIKTRGQQVTLRCSSQSGHNTVSWYQQALGQGPQFIFQYYREEENGRGNFPPRFSGLQFPNYSSELNVNALELDDSALYLCASSLKGYDGYTFGSGTRLTVV.

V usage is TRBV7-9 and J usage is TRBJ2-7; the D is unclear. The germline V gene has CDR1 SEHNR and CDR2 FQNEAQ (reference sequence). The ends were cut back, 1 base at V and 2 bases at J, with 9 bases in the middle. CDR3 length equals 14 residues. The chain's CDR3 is CASSLGSEPYEQYF. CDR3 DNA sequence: TGTGCCAGCAGCTTAGGGTCAGAACCCTACGAGCAGTACTTC.

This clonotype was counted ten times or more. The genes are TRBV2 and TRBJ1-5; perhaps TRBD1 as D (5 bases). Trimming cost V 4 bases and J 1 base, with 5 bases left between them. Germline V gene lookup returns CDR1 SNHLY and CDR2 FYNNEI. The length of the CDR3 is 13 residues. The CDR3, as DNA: TGTGCCAGCAGTGGACAGAGCAATCAGCCCCAGCATTTT. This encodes CASSGQSNQPQHF.

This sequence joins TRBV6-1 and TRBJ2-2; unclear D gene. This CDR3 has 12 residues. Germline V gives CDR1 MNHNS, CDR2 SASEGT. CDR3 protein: CVSALNTGELFF. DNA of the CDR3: TGTGTCTCGGCACTTAACACCGGGGAGCTGTTTTTT.

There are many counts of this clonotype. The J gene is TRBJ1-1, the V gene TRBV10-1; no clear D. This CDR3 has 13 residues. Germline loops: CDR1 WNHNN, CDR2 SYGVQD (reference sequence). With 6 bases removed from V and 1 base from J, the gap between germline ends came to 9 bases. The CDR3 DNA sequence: TGCGCCAGCAGCCGGCAGACGAACACTGAAGCTTTCTTT. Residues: CASSRQTNTEAFF.